Below, 21 T cell receptor beta chains from the same sample are listed, as sequenced in a study of CD8 T cells in ankylosing spondylitis. One entry per CDR3 protein, called by TCRdb with MiXCR from the 5' RACE reads. Of around 150,000 distinct CDR3 sequences listed, 6% to 8.5% were seen once; the top ten hold under 15%. Sequencing input: blood, either unsorted or a sorted T cell fraction (not recorded which). The receptor set was obtained from a female donor with ankylosing spondylitis or in good health (not recorded which).

There are many counts of this clonotype. The chain links TRBV20-1 to TRBJ1-4; 10 nucleotides align to TRBD1. CDR3 length: 15 residues. The V gene end was trimmed by 3 bases and the J gene end by 7 bases; junction bases not matched to a gene: 8. The germline gives CDR1 DFQATT, CDR2 SNEGSKA (reference sequence). The CDR3 loop reads CSARRTGGGSEKLFF. The CDR3 region has the DNA TGCAGTGCTAGGAGGACAGGGGGAGGGAGTGAAAAACTGTTTTTT.

This clonotype was counted a few times. The CDR3 sequence is CASRGTGAWTEGPDTQYF. The CDR3 coding sequence is TGTGCCAGCAGGGGGACAGGGGCATGGACCGAAGGGCCAGATACGCAGTATTTT. The V gene is TRBV6-1, the J gene TRBJ2-3; 10 bases line up with TRBD1. The germline V gene has CDR1 MNHNS and CDR2 SASEGT. This CDR3 has 18 residues. After removal of 6 bases from V and 4 bases from J, the junction contained 16 bases not matched to a gene.

Ten or more counts support this clonotype. This chain uses TRBV4-1 with TRBJ2-1; tentatively, D is TRBD2 (5 bases). Germline assignment: CDR1 MGHRA and CDR2 YSYEKL. The CDR3 is 16 amino acids. V shed 0 bases and J shed 7 bases, with 16 bases lying between them. The CDR3 region has the DNA TGCGCCAGCAGCCAAGATTCGTCCGATCCGGGGAATGAGCAGTTCTTC. This encodes CASSQDSSDPGNEQFF.

This clonotype has ten or more counts. The V gene is TRBV4-2, the J gene TRBJ2-4; a weak D match, TRBD2 (5 bases). The V end was cut by 0 bases, the J end by 3 bases, with 12 bases between. Looked up from germline, CDR1 is LGHNA and CDR2 is YNFKEQ. The CDR3 is 16 residues long. The CDR3 coding sequence is TGTGCCAGCAGCCAAGATATCCTGGCGGGCAAAAACATTCAGTACTTC. It yields the protein CASSQDILAGKNIQYF.

This clonotype appeared many times. V is TRBV6-6 and J is TRBJ1-2; TRBD1 matches 8 bases. CDR3 size: 12 residues. J was trimmed by 7 bases and V by 8 bases; bases with no gene match: 6. Germline V gene lookup returns CDR1 MNHNY and CDR2 SVGAGI (reference sequence). As DNA, the CDR3 is TGTGCCAGCGATCAGGGGGCGGGTGGCTACACCTTC. Its protein product is CASDQGAGGYTF.

This clonotype was recorded many times. The chain has TRBV5-6 and TRBJ2-7; TRBD1 matches at 8 bases. Unmatched junction bases numbered 9, after V lost 4 bases and J lost 0 bases. From germline, CDR1 is SGHDT and CDR2 YYEEEE. This CDR3 has 16 amino acids. CDR3 residues: CASSSAQGAFSYEQYF. Here the CDR3 DNA reads TGTGCCAGCAGCAGCGCCCAGGGGGCTTTCTCCTACGAGCAGTACTTC.

This clonotype appeared many times. The rearrangement joins TRBV29-1 to TRBJ2-5, with D possibly TRBD2 on 5 matching bases. This CDR3 region has 16 residues. Germline V CDR1 and CDR2: SQVTM, ANQGSEA. Deletions cut 3 bases from V and 7 bases from J, with 24 bases between. The CDR3: CSVEVTLLPRRGTQYF. The CDR3 region has the DNA TGCAGCGTTGAGGTGACCCTCTTACCACGACGGGGGACCCAGTACTTC.

This clonotype has at least ten counts. A read error may produce the germline difference seen at one junction end. The chain recombines TRBV7-9 with TRBJ2-3; no clear D gene. Germline CDR1 reads SEHNR; CDR2 reads FQNEAQ (reference sequence). This CDR3 comprises 12 residues. CDR3 loop: CASSLTDRARAF. The CDR3 coding sequence is TGTGCCAGCAGCCTGACGGATCGGGCCCGAGCCTTT. Using reference TRBV7-9 and TRBJ2-3 for the parts outside the CDR3, the full variable domain is DTGVSQNPRHKITKRGQNVTFRCDPISEHNRLYWYRQTLGQGPEFLTYFQNEAQLEKSRLLSDRFSAERPKGSFSTLEIQRTEQGDSAMYLCASSLTDRARAFGPGTRLTVL.

This clonotype occurred many times. The chain couples TRBV7-2 to TRBJ2-7; D unresolved. There are 17 residues in the CDR3. The V gene lost 4 bases and the J gene lost 1 base, with 20 bases spanning the gap. Germline V gene data show CDR1 as SGHTA and CDR2 as FQGNSA. The CDR3 DNA reads as TGTGCCAGCAGCTCGGAGCCGTGGAAACTTCGATCCTACGAGCAGTACTTC. Its protein is CASSSEPWKLRSYEQYF.

This clonotype was counted between two and nine times. CDR3 amino acids: CASSPEGPGQKTQYF. The CDR3 DNA reads TGCGCCAGCAGCCCGGAGGGTCCAGGGCAGAAGACCCAGTACTTC. The J gene is TRBJ2-5, the V gene TRBV5-1, with TRBD2 as a possible D gene (6 bases). The V gene lost 4 bases and the J gene lost 6 bases, with 19 bases spanning the gap. Germline V gives CDR1 SGHRS, CDR2 YFSETQ. CDR3 length: 15 residues.

V usage is TRBV11-2 and J usage is TRBJ2-2, with D possibly TRBD1 on 7 matching bases. This CDR3 spans 17 amino acids. Trimming removed 1 base from V and 4 bases from J, with 16 bases in between. Germline lookup yields CDR1 SGHAT and CDR2 FQNNGV. The CDR3 here is CASSLGGTEWSTGELFF. The CDR3 region has the DNA TGTGCCAGCAGCTTAGGCGGGACAGAGTGGAGCACCGGGGAGCTGTTTTTT.

This clonotype was seen ten or more times. The rearrangement joins TRBV20-1 to TRBJ2-5, with D perhaps TRBD1 (5 bases). The CDR3 consists of 13 residues. CDR1 and CDR2 from the germline V gene are DFQATT and SNEGSKA (reference sequence). V was pared by 5 bases and J by 4 bases, with 14 bases between. CDR3 coding DNA: TGCAGTGCTCTAGTGGGGCAGGGAGAGACCCAGTACTTC. It translates to CSALVGQGETQYF.

This clonotype was seen at least ten times. The rearrangement links TRBV4-2 to TRBJ2-1, with D uncertain. Trimming shortened V by 0 bases and J by 6 bases, and 12 bases separated the two germline ends. Germline V CDR1 and CDR2: LGHNA, YNFKEQ. CDR3 length: 15 amino acids. Written as DNA, the CDR3 is TGTGCCAGCAGCCAAGATATTAACCAAATCAATGAGCAGTTCTTC. Protein: CASSQDINQINEQFF.

The V and J genes are TRBV21-1 and TRBJ1-1; the table names TRBD1, a call not compared with the DNA. TRBV21-1 represents a pseudogene. The CDR3 contains 17 residues. In DNA form, the CDR3 reads TGTGCCAGCAGCAAAGGAGGGATCGGGACAGGGCACTCTGAAGCTTTCTTT. Translation gives CASSKGGIGTGHSEAFF.

This clonotype has ten or more counts. The chain is built from TRBV20-1 and TRBJ2-1, with D perhaps matching TRBD2 (7 bases). The CDR3 is 13 residues long. The germline V gene encodes CDR1 DFQATT and CDR2 SNEGSKA (reference sequence). Trimming removed 6 bases at V and 5 bases at J, with 14 bases between. Here the CDR3 reads CSARAGGHNEQFF. DNA of the CDR3: TGCAGTGCCCGTGCCGGGGGGCACAATGAGCAGTTCTTC.

Only a few counts were recorded for this clonotype. The V call is TRBV9, the J call TRBJ1-2, with D possibly matching TRBD1 (6 bases). Germline values: CDR1 SGDLS, CDR2 YYNGEE. The length of the CDR3 is 13 residues. V was pared by 4 bases and J by 8 bases, with 15 bases between. DNA of the CDR3: TGTGCCAGCAGCTCTCAGGGGAGAAGGGGCTACACCTTC. It yields the protein CASSSQGRRGYTF.

The rearrangement links TRBV29-1 to TRBJ1-1; TRBD1 is a possible D gene (6 bases). Germline CDR1 reads SQVTM; CDR2 reads ANQGSEA. This CDR3 has 11 amino acids. The V end was cut by 4 bases, the J end by 8 bases, with 11 bases between. CDR3 sequence reads: CSVVGGMEAFF. CDR3 in DNA: TGCAGCGTTGTAGGGGGTATGGAAGCTTTCTTT.

This clonotype was recorded many times. The chain links TRBV20-1 to TRBJ1-4, with 11 bases matching TRBD1. CDR1 and CDR2 from the germline V gene are DFQATT and SNEGSKA (reference sequence). There are 13 residues in the CDR3. J lost 7 bases, V lost 6 bases, and 4 bases had no gene match. CDR3 sequence reads: CSARTGGFEKLFF. CDR3 DNA: TGCAGTGCCCGGACAGGGGGCTTTGAAAAACTGTTTTTT.

With regard to this clonotype: The DNA is left out, because the CDR3 cannot be placed on it with certainty; the CDR3 is given as TCRdb lists it. The V gene is TRBV5-6, the J gene TRBJ1-2. The V gene's germline CDR1 is SGHDT and CDR2 YYEEEE. Ends included, the CDR3 has 15 residues. This CDR3 reads CASSFGVGASYGYAF.

This chain links TRBV5-1 with TRBJ2-2, with TRBD1 identical over 7 bases. Unmatched junction bases numbered 7, after V lost 5 bases and J lost 0 bases. CDR1 is SGHRS and CDR2 is YFSETQ in the germline V gene. The CDR3 consists of 16 residues. The CDR3 sequence is CASRDDRAANTGELFF. The CDR3 DNA is TGCGCCAGCAGAGACGACAGGGCGGCGAACACCGGGGAGCTGTTTTTT.

This clonotype was seen many times. CDR3 protein: CSARDPFSSGGQGYEQYF. DNA for the CDR3: TGCAGTGCTAGAGATCCATTCTCTAGCGGCGGGCAGGGCTACGAGCAGTACTTC. The V call is TRBV20-1, the J call TRBJ2-7; 7 bases are shared with TRBD2. Germline V gene lookup returns CDR1 DFQATT and CDR2 SNEGSKA (reference sequence). The CDR3 runs to 18 residues. V gave up 0 bases and J gave up 3 bases; unmatched junction bases: 17.